This TCR beta chain was sequenced during a study of CD8 T cells in ankylosing spondylitis. This clonotype was observed many times. Its antigen is unknown. Germline V CDR1 and CDR2: LGHNA, YSLEER. CDR3 length: 13 residues. V was clipped by 0 bases and J by 4 bases, with 6 bases between them. Study observations and caveats: It was reported that disease-linked clones were significantly enriched in matched ankylosing spondylitis synovial fluid.

A single record per CDR3 protein comes from TCRdb applying MiXCR to the 5' RACE reads. The sample contains 200,000 or so distinct CDR3 sequences, 18% of which appear only once. The TCR was taken from a male donor aged 10 to 35 with ankylosing spondylitis or in good health (not recorded which). Input material: blood, either unsorted or a sorted T cell fraction (not recorded which). The V and J genes are TRBV4-3 and TRBJ1-1; D unresolved. The CDR3: CASSQDLSTEAFF. The CDR3 nucleotides read TGCGCCAGCAGCCAAGATCTGAGCACTGAAGCTTTCTTT.